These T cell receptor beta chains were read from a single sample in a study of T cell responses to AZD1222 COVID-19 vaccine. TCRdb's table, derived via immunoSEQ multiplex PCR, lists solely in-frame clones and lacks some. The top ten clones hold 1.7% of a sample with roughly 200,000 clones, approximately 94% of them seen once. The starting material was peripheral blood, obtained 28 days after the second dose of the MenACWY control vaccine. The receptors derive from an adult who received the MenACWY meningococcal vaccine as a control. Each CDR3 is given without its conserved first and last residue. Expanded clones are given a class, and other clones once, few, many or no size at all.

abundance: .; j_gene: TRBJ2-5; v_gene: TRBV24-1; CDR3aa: ATRGKELASETQY
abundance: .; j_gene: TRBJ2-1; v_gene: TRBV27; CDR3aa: ASYSGTSVNEQF
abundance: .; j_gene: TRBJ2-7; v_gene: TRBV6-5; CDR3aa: ASSYLYEQY
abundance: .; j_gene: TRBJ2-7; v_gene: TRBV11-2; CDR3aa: ASSLDRQGHNEQY
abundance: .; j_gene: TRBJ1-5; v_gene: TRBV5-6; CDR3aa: ASSLRPSNQPQH
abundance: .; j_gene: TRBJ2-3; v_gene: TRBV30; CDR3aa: AWSGQGFGTDTQY
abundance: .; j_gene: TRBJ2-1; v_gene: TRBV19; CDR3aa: ASTYGGLGNEQF
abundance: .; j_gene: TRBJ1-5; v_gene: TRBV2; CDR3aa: ASGYSNQPQH
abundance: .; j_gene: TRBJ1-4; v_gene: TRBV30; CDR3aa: AWTGQGGEKLF
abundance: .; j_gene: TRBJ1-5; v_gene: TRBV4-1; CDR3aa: ASSLIGTSNQPQH
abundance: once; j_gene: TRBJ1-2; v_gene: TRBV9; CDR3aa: ASSVGPGARGYT
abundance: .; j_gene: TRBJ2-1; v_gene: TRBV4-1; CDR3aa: ASSQDQAGYEQF
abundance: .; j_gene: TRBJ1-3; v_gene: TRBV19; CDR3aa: ASSTGMGQDTIY
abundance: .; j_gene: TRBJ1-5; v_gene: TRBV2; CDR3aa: ASSEARWQPQH
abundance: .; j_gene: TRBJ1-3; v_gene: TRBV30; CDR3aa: AWATSGNTIY
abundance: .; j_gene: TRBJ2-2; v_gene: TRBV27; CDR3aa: ASSIGTGELF
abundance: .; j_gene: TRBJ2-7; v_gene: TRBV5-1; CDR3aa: ASSLGIAGVFHEQY
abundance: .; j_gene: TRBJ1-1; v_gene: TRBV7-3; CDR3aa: ASSGEGPRGDTEAF
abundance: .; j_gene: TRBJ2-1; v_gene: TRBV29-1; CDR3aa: SVGPYNEQF
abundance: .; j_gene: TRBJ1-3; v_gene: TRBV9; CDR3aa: ASSVETASRTGNTIY
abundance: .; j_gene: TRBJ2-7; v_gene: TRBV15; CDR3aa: ATSSPRVEQY
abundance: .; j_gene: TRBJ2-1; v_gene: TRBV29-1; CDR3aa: SVFPYGRGNEQF
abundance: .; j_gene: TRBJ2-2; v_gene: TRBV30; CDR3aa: AWSQGNTGELF
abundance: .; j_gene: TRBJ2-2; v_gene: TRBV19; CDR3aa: ASKGVAGYTGELF
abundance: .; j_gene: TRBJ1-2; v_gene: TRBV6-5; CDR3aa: ASSYGGQSPIYT
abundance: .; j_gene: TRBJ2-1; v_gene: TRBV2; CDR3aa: ASSGTAYNEQF
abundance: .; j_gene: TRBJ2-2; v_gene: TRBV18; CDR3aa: ASSPEGSNTGELF
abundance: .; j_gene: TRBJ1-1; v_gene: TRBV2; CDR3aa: ASRRRDTEAF
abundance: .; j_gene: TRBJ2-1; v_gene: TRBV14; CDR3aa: ASSPVPYNEQF
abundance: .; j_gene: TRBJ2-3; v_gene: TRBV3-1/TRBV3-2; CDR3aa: ASSQVEAGGTDTQY
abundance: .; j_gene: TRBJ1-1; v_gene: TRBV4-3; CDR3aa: ASSQVRGQQAF
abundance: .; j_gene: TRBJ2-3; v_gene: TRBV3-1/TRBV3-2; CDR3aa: ASSQVSAGGPTDTQY
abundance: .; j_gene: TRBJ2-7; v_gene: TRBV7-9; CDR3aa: ASGIRGYEQY
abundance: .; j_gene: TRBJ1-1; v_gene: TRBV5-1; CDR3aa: ASSADGQGGTEAF